One T cell receptor beta chain is described in this entry. This clonotype was seen only a few times. What this receptor recognizes is not known. There are no base qualities to consult, and no much larger clone falls within one base. Ends trimmed: V by 6 bases, J by 4 bases; bases unmatched to a gene: 8. The CDR3 holds 15 amino acids from the cysteine to the phenylalanine. This entry keeps only the CDR3 DNA: 45 bases, framed from base 1. CDR1 and CDR2 are drawn from the germline V gene: MNHEY, SVGEGT. This entry belongs to a study of regulatory T cells in long-lasting Graves disease (dated by TCRdb to about 2021). With regard to the full study: Patients with newly diagnosed Graves' disease had been on antithyroid drugs for under 3 months. Persistent Graves' disease patients were compared with newly diagnosed Graves' disease patients by peripheral blood TCR sequencing and RNA sequencing. The study took place in China and was registered as a clinical trial. A total of roughly 35 samples underwent TCR sequencing: roughly 13 from persistent and about 20 from newly diagnosed Graves' disease patients.

The library was produced with multiplex PCR. Instrument on record: Illumina HiSeq 4000. iRepertoire HTBI primers and Arm-PCR amplification of CDR3 regions were used to construct TCR beta libraries. PCR products were gel purified before sequencing. The authors' analysis ran thus. A total of under 80 TRBV and 14 TRBJ segments were identified across samples and were used for gene usage analysis of CDR3 amino acid clonotypes. COPE and FqMerger were used to merge filtered high-quality paired reads into contigs. Contigs were aligned with BLAST to IMGT TRBV, TRBD and TRBJ reference genes, and CDR3 was defined per IMGT. Clonotypes above 0.1% frequency were classified as highly expanded clones. Repertoire diversity was measured by Shannon entropy, and V-J evenness by the Gini coefficient. A clonotype was considered public if more than one individual shared it. The public reads were reanalyzed by TCRdb: fastp trimming at Q25, MiXCR alignment, in-frame beta chains only. For every CDR3 protein sequence, its rows merge into one entry that carries the most common genes and DNA. TCRdb assigned the V and J calls; the authors' analysis was not used. This sample lists hundreds of thousands of distinct CDR3 sequences; 15% were detected once. The leading ten clones occupy around 7.6% of the sample.

The time point tag for this specimen amounts to: newly diagnosed GD, antithyroid drugs for less than 3 months. RNA was extracted from PBMCs in TRIzol for both TCR sequencing and RNA sequencing. The diagnosis of Graves' disease followed American Thyroid Association guidelines. Patients were recruited from an endocrinology department in Xi'an, China. Each patient gave approximately 9 milliliters of peripheral blood, collected in an EDTA anticoagulant tube. Ficoll Paque Plus density gradient separation was used to isolate PBMCs, and no further T cell sorting was performed. An Agilent 2100 Bioanalyzer and agarose gel were used to check RNA quality, and a NanoDrop 2000 was used to measure RNA concentration. General study outcomes and caveats: Only peripheral blood was studied, because thyroid tissue, the primary lesion, was inaccessible. The small sample size was acknowledged by the authors as a limitation that may reduce accuracy. TRBV28, TRBJ1-2 and TRBJ2-5 were preferentially used in persistent disease, while TRBV20-1 and TRBJ2-1 were favored in newly diagnosed disease. Lower TCR Shannon entropy and fewer highly expanded clones were observed in persistent Graves' disease patients than in newly diagnosed patients, which suggested clonal expansion. Persistent patients shared more public clonotypes among themselves (over 2,500) than newly diagnosed patients did (over 900). Sequencing and analysis were limited to the TCR beta chain.

The data were also submitted as part of a second study, on T cells in Graves' hyperthyroidism and ophthalmopathy. According to the second study: Stable Graves' hyperthyroidism was defined as no progression to ophthalmopathy during 18 months of follow-up. The hyperthyroidism patients were between 18 and 65 years old and newly diagnosed, with a disease duration of less than 2 months. Exclusion was applied to patients with uncontrolled infections, other autoimmune diseases, pregnancy or lactation. Diagnoses relied on clinical symptoms, serum thyroxine and TRAb, thyroid ultrasound and orbital computed tomography. The first round of RT-PCR for the TCR CDR3 was performed with the HTBI primer set and the Qiagen OneStep RT-PCR kit. Blood samples also contained most of the expanded thyroid clonotypes (frequency above 0.001), which suggests that blood repertoires may reflect thyroid immune responses. A model built on a 13 V-J signature distinguished ophthalmopathy from stable hyperthyroidism, reaching roughly 88% sensitivity and around 81% specificity in cross-validation and 80%/75% in testing. In validation, the model predicted progression to ophthalmopathy with over 65% sensitivity and about 73% specificity, a median of 6.5 months before onset. To identify TCR V-J signatures that set the groups apart, the researchers used a discovery cohort of about a hundred patients, made up of under 50 with Graves' ophthalmopathy and about 60 with stable Graves' hyperthyroidism. Whether ophthalmopathy could be predicted prospectively was tested in an independent validation cohort made up of 18 to 20 hyperthyroidism patients plus 17 patients who later progressed to ophthalmopathy. The 75 to 100 discovery patients were randomly split 7:3 into training and test sets. Thyroid tissue and blood T-cell repertoires from six Graves' hyperthyroidism patients were also compared in the study. After sampling, hyperthyroidism patients received methimazole starting at 30 mg daily, and ophthalmopathy patients received high-dose intravenous methylprednisolone. A second multiplex PCR round built the libraries, followed by size selection and purification. Libraries were sequenced paired-end with 100 bp reads on an Illumina HiSeq2000. SOAPnuke was used to process the raw data, removing reads that contained adapters or uncalled bases, had a mean Phred below 15, or lacked an exact match to the constant primer or identifier. COPE v1.2.5 was used to merge the high-quality paired reads, and each unique nucleotide sequence was defined as a clonotype. MiTCR v1.1 was used to align the clonotypes against IMGT TRBV, TRBD and TRBJ reference segments. Only V-J combinations with frequency above 0.0001, covering about 99% of repertoires, were analysed. The TCS score was defined as F50 (clonal expansion) divided by E x V (chaos), with BLOSUM62-based TCRdist calculated between CDR3 peptides within each V-J. Welch's t-statistics and random forest reduced approximately 520 V-J features to about 13, which were used in a naive Bayes classifier (R e1071). No statistical method was used to fix the sample size in advance, and group allocation was not hidden from the investigators. TCR Vbeta CDR3 sequencing of approximately 140 peripheral blood samples (roughly 43 ophthalmopathy, 75 hyperthyroidism and roughly 17 progressor patients) is reported in the paper.

The sequence was collected from a woman in her thirties or forties with Graves disease. Donor details come from another sample of the same person, matched by shared clones. Specimen: peripheral blood mononuclear cells (PBMCs), collected at new diagnosis, from a patient treated with antithyroid drugs. This sequence uses TRBV6-2 or TRBV6-3 and TRBJ1-4; the central 7 bases match TRBD1. The sequenced DNA: TGTGCCAGCAGCAACAGGGGAGGCGGTAATGAAAAACTGTTTTTT. Protein translation: CASSNRGGGNEKLFF.